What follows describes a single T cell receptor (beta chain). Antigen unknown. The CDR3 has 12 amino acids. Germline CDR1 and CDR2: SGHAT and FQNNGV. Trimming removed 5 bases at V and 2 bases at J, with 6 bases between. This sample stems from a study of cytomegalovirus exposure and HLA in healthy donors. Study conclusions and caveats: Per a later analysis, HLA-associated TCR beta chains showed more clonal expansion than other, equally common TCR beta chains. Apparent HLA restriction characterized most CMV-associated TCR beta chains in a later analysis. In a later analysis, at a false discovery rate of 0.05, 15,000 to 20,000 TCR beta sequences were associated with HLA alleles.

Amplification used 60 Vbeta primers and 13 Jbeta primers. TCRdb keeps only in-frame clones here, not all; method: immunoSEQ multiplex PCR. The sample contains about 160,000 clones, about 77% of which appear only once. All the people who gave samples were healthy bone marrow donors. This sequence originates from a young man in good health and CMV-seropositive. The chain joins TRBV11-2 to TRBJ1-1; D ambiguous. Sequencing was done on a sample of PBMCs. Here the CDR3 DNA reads TGTGCCAGCAGCCGCTATAACACTGAAGCTTTCTTT. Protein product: CASSRYNTEAFF.